This entry concerns a single T cell receptor beta chain. What it recognizes is unknown. These data belong to a study of chemoradiotherapy in HPV16-positive cancers. Across the study: Functional T-cell assays on two HPV16-positive patients' cells defined candidate HPV-specific clones and common TCR motifs. Findings of the study overall: Candidate HPV-specific clones and E7-related TCR motifs grew in tumor during treatment.

The data were produced by immunoSEQ multiplex PCR, yet TCRdb's version contains in-frame clones alone and is incomplete. The table records more than 13,000 clones, almost 90% of them present only once. Germline CDR1 and CDR2: SGHVS and FNYEAQ. The length of the CDR3 is 12 residues. V shed 3 bases and J shed 12 bases, with 12 bases lying between them. Samples were taken several times over chemoradiotherapy. The origin of this receptor is a human donor with HPV-associated anogenital cancer. This chain uses TRBV7-6 with TRBJ2-1, with TRBD2 as a possible D gene (6 bases). Sequencing was performed on blood, taken from a patient who underwent chemoradiotherapy. The CDR3 loop is CASSLDLEGQFF. For the CDR3, the DNA is TGTGCCAGCAGCTTGGACCTGGAGGGGCAGTTCTTC.